In its sample, the clone carrying this T cell receptor (beta chain) was seen once. What it binds is not known. The sample belongs to a study of cytomegalovirus exposure and HLA in healthy donors. For the study at large: Both the roughly 120 validation repertoires and the 666 first-cohort repertoires used the same platform, as reported by a later analysis.

Only in-frame clones appear in the TCRdb table, and some are missing; sequencing was by immunoSEQ multiplex PCR. The sample holds approximately 80,000 clones; roughly 93% are singletons and the top ten take 3.6%. Study outcomes and limitations: The authors enumerated roughly 180 TCR beta chains as linked to cytomegalovirus. While the bulk of TCR sequences proved rare, some public TCRs turned up in many donors.

V was pared by 5 bases and J by 8 bases, with 7 bases of the junction left unmatched. The CDR3 covers 13 residues. CDR1 and CDR2 (germline): SEHNR, FQNEAQ (reference sequence). Donors came from a validation cohort of over a hundred subjects, distinct from the first 666-subject cohort. Sequencing input: PBMCs. The rearrangement uses TRBV7-9 and TRBJ1-2; TRBD1 matches 8 bases. This clonotype was obtained from a woman aged 30 to 39 in good health and CMV-seronegative. This CDR3 reads CASSRPGGGGYTF. CDR3 coding DNA: TGTGCCAGCAGCCGCCCAGGGGGCGGAGGCTACACCTTC.